This TCR beta chain was documented in a study of CD4+ T cells in melanoma. Findings and limits, study-wide: In melanoma, neoantigen-specific CD4+ T cells reportedly differed in differentiation state. CD8+ T cell, macrophage and B cell function reportedly correlated with neoantigen-specific CD4+ T cells.

This CDR3 is 16 amino acids long. Germline lookup yields CDR1 SEHNR and CDR2 FQNEAQ (reference sequence). The junction had 2 bases not matched to a gene; V was cut back by 2 bases and J by 6 bases. This table comes from immunoSEQ multiplex PCR, and its TCRdb copy is limited to in-frame clones, with some not included. This sample carries some 120,000 clones, about 90% of them seen once, and the ten largest clones take about 3.3%. In the case of this clone: Its antigen remains unknown.

The chain links TRBV7-9 to TRBJ2-2, with 14 bases lining up with TRBD2. This receptor was taken from a human donor with melanoma. Source material: peripheral blood. The CDR3 region has the DNA TGTGCCAGCAGCTTACCGGGACTAGCGGGAGCCGGGGAGCTGTTTTTT. Translated: CASSLPGLAGAGELFF. The full variable domain, with the rest looked up from reference TRBV7-9 and TRBJ2-2, is DTGVSQNPRHKITKRGQNVTFRCDPISEHNRLYWYRQTLGQGPEFLTYFQNEAQLEKSRLLSDRFSAERPKGSFSTLEIQRTEQGDSAMYLCASSLPGLAGAGELFFGEGSRLTVL.